This T cell receptor (beta chain) appears in the sequencing data of a study of response to subunit inactivated influenza vaccine (dated by TCRdb to 2016 to 2019). Notes on the research overall: To follow how T cells responded to a trivalent subunit inactivated influenza vaccine, the researchers relied on deep quantitative profiling of the T cell receptor repertoire. General study outcomes and caveats: According to the authors, only a limited number of new T cells may be recruited by each seasonal influenza vaccination.

Details on this clonotype: Its antigen remains undetermined. The sample holds no much larger clone one base away, and base qualities are not on file.

The time point label for this specimen denotes: around 47 days after influenza vaccine administration. Deletion took 4 bases off V and 7 bases off J, with a span of 18 bases between the germline ends. As encoded in the germline V gene, CDR1 is SGHRS while CDR2 is YFSETQ. CDR3 length: 15 amino acids, cysteine to phenylalanine. Only the CDR3 portion is preserved as DNA: 45 bases, with reading frame beginning at the first base. Library method: RT-PCR. Sequenced on an Illumina HiSeq 2500. The public reads were reprocessed in TCRdb via fastp at Q25 and MiXCR, keeping in-frame beta chains. Every distinct CDR3 protein forms one entry, paired with its most common genes and DNA. The sample contains some 480,000 distinct CDR3 sequences, roughly 9.8% of them found a single time. Clones ranked in the top ten supply about an eighth of the sample.

The receptor comes from a man aged 45-60 years who received an inactivated influenza vaccine. Donor details come from another sample of the same person, matched by shared clones. The chain employs TRBV5-1 and TRBJ2-1; a confident D gene designation cannot be given. Sequenced here: PBMCs from blood, sampled 35 to 45 days after vaccination. The bases read TGCGCCAGCAGCCCGACAAGGGATCCCCCGAATGAGCAGTTCTTC. Translated, it reads CASSPTRDPPNEQFF.